The source of this TCR beta chain is a study of T cells in Graves' hyperthyroidism and ophthalmopathy. Using RNA transcripts as the source, TCR beta CDR3 regions were amplified. The study used the HTBI primer set for a first-round RT-PCR of the TCR CDR3. TCRdb fed the multiplex PCR reads into MiXCR, producing one record per CDR3 protein. The table includes about 340,000 distinct CDR3 sequences, 18% detected once. V trimming: 6 bases; J trimming: 9 bases; junction bases outside the gene matches: 7. The germline CDR1 and CDR2 sequences are WSHSY and SAAADI. CDR3 length: 13 residues. This chain joins TRBV10-2 and TRBJ2-1, with 8 bases identical to TRBD1. The TCR was taken from a woman between 45 and 60 years old with Graves' hyperthyroidism. Source material: blood. In DNA form, the CDR3 reads TGCGCCAGCAGAGAGCAGGGGGCTGGTGAGCAGTTCTTC. Its protein product is CASREQGAGEQFF.